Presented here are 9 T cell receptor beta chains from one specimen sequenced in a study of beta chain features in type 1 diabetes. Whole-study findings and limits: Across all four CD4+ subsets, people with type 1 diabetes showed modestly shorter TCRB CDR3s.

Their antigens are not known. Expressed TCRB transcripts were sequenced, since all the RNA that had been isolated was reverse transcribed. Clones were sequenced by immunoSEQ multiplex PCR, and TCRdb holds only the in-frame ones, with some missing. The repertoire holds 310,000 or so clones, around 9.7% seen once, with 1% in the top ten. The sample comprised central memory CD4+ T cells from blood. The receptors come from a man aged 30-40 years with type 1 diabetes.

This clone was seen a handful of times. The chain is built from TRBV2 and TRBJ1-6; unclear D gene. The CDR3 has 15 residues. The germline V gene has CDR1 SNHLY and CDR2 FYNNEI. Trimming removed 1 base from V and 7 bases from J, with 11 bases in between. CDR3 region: CASSEEASPNSPLHF. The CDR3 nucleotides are TGTGCCAGCAGTGAAGAGGCCAGCCCGAATTCACCCCTCCACTTT.

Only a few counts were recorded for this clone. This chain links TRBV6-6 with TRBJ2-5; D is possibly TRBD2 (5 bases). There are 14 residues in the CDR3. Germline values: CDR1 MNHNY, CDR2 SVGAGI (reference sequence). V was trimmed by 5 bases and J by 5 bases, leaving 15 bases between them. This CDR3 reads CASSMGGSGETQYF. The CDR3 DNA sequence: TGTGCCAGCAGTATGGGCGGGTCGGGTGAGACCCAGTACTTC.

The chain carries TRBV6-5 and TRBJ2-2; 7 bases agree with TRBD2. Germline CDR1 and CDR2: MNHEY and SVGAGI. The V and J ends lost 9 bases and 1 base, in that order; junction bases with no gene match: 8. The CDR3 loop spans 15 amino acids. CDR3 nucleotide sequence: TGTGCCAGTACCTCGGGGGGACTGAACACCGGGGAGCTGTTTTTT. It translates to CASTSGGLNTGELFF.

CDR3 sequence: CATRDFSTDTQYF. Here the CDR3 DNA reads TGTGCCACCCGGGACTTTAGTACAGATACGCAGTATTTT. This sequence joins TRBV27 and TRBJ2-3, with D maybe TRBD2 (6 bases). Germline CDR1 and CDR2: MNHEY and SMNVEV (reference sequence). This CDR3 comprises 13 residues. The ends were cut back, 10 bases at V and 3 bases at J, with 14 bases in the middle.

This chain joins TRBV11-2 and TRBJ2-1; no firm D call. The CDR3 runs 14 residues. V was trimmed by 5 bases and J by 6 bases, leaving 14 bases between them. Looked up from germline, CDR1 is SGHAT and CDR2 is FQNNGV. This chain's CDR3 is CASSPVSGGNEQFF. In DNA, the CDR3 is TGTGCCAGCAGCCCGGTATCCGGCGGCAATGAGCAGTTCTTC.

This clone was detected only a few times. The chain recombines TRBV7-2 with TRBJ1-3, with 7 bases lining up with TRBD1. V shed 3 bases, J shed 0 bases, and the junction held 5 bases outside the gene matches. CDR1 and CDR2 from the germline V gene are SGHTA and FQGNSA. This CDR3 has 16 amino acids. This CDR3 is CASSLGQLISGNTIYF. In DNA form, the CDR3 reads TGTGCCAGCAGCTTGGGACAGCTGATCTCTGGAAACACCATATATTTT. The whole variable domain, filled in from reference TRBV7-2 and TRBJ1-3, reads GAGVSQSPSNKVTEKGKDVELRCDPISGHTALYWYRQSLGQGLEFLIYFQGNSAPDKSGLPSDRFSAERTGGSVSTLTIQRTQQEDSAVYLCASSLGQLISGNTIYFGEGSWLTVV.

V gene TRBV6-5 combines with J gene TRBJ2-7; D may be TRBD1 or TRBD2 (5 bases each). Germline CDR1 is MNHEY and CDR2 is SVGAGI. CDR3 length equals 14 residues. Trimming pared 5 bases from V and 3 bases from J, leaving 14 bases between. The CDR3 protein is CASSETGTLYEQYF. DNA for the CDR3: TGTGCCAGCAGTGAAACCGGGACCCTCTACGAGCAGTACTTC.

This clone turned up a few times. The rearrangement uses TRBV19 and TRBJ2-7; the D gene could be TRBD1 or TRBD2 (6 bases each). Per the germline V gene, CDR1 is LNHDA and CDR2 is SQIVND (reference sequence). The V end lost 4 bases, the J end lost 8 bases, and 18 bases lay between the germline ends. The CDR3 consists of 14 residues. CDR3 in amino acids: CASSTAGHLEKQYF. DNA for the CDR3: TGTGCCAGTAGTACGGCGGGACACCTAGAGAAGCAGTACTTC.

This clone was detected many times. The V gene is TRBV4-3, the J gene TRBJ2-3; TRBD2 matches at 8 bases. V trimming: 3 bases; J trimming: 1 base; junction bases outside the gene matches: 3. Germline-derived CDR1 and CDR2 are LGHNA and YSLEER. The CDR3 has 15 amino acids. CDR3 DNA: TGCGCCAGCAGCCAGCGGGGGGCCGGCACAGATACGCAGTATTTT. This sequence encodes CASSQRGAGTDTQYF.